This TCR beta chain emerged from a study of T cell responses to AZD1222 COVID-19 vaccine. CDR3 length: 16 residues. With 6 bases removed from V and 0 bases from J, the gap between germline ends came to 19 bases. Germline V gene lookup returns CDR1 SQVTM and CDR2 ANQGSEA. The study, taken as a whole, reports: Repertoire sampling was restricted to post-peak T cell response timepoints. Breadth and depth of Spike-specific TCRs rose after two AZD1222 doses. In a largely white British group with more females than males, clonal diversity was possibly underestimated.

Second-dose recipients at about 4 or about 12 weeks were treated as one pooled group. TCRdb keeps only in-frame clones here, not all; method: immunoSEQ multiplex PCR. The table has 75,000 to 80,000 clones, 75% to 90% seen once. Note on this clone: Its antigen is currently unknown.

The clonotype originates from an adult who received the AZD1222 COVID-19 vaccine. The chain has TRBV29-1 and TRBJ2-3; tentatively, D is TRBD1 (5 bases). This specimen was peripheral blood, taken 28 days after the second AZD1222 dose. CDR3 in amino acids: CSVAPGLGASTDTQYF. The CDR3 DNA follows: TGCAGCGTCGCCCCAGGGCTAGGGGCTAGCACAGATACGCAGTATTTT.